This T cell receptor (beta chain) is drawn from a study of CD8+ T cells in alopecia areata. Study at large: Administration of oral tofacitinib to treated patients was at 5 to 10 mg twice daily.

Findings and caveats of the study: It was lesional scalp, especially alopecia totalis/universalis, that showed higher clonality than normal scalp. It was less clear whether patients shared TCRs than it was in mice, possibly because of HLA.

Reverse transcribed after extraction, RNA yielded cDNA as the sequencing template. The data were produced by immunoSEQ multiplex PCR, yet TCRdb's version contains in-frame clones alone and is incomplete. The top ten hold more than 0.4% of the sample, which has hundreds of thousands of clones, approximately 61% seen once. Germline lookup yields CDR1 MNHEY and CDR2 SMNVEV (reference sequence). This CDR3 region has 15 residues. Deletions cut 4 bases from V and 4 bases from J, with 16 bases between. Both peripheral blood and punch biopsies of lesional scalp skin were obtained from patients who had alopecia areata. Comments on this clone: As yet, its antigen is unknown.

The sequencing here drew on CD4+ T cells sorted from blood, taken at week 0. This clonotype was sampled from a human donor with alopecia areata. The V gene is TRBV27, the J gene TRBJ1-2, with D perhaps TRBD1 (6 bases). The CDR3 coding sequence is TGTGCCAGCAGTTCGAGACAGGCCTGGGCCTATGGCTACACCTTC. Translated, it gives CASSSRQAWAYGYTF.